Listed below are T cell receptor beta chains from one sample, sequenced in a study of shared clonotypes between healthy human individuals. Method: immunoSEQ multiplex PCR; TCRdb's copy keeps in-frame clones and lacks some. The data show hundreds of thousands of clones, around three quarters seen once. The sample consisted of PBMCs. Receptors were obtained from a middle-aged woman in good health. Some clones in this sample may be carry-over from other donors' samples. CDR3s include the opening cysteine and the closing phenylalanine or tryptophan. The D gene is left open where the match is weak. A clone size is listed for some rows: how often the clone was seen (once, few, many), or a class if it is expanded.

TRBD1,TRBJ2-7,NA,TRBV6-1,CASSGGQGPNEQYF,TGTGCCAGCAGTGGGGGACAGGGACCGAACGAGCAGTACTTC
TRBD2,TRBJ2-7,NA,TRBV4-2,CASSQAVSGKAYEQYF,TGTGCCAGCAGCCAAGCGGTTAGCGGGAAAGCCTACGAGCAGTACTTC
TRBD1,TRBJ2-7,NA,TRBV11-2,CASSPRGGTEHYEQYF,TGTGCCAGCAGCCCCCGTGGTGGGACAGAGCACTACGAGCAGTACTTC
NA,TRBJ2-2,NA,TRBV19,CASSTPVGELFF,TGTGCCAGTAGTACCCCAGTCGGGGAGCTGTTTTTT
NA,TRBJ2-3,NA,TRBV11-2,CASSLQRTGTDTQYF,TGTGCCAGCAGCTTACAAAGGACAGGCACAGATACGCAGTATTTT
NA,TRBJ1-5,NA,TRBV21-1,CAHGASNQPQHF,TGTGCCCACGGGGCTAGCAATCAGCCCCAGCATTTT
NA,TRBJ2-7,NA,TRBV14,CASSQAARTGKYF,TGTGCCAGCAGCCAAGCCGCTCGGACCGGCAAATACTTC
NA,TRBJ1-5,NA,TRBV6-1,CASSETGSNQPQHF,TGTGCCAGCAGTGAAACGGGAAGCAATCAGCCCCAGCATTTT
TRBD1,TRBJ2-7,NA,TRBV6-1,CASGDRTYEQYF,TGTGCCAGCGGGGACAGAACCTACGAGCAGTACTTC
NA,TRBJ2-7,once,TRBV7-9,CASSSPTATDYEQYF,TGTGCCAGCAGCTCCCCCACAGCTACTGACTACGAGCAGTACTTC
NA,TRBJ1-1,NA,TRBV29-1,CSVRFRDPGTEAFF,TGCAGCGTTCGTTTCAGGGACCCTGGGACTGAAGCTTTCTTT
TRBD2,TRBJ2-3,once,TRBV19,CASSGRARTDTQYF,TGTGCCAGTAGCGGGAGGGCCAGGACAGATACGCAGTATTTT
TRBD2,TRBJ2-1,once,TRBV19,CATGTSAYNEQFF,TGTGCCACTGGGACTAGCGCTTACAATGAGCAGTTCTTC
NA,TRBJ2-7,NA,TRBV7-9,CASSPDRSKQYF,TGTGCCAGCAGCCCAGACAGGTCTAAGCAGTACTTC
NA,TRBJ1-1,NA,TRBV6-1,CASMGPDNMNTEAFF,TGTGCCAGCATGGGCCCGGACAACATGAACACTGAAGCTTTCTTT
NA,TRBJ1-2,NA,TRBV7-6,CASSEDFGYGYTF,TGTGCCAGCTCAGAGGATTTCGGGTATGGCTACACCTTC
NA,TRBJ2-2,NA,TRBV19,CASTYSLGYGAGELFF,TGTGCCAGTACCTATAGTCTAGGGTACGGGGCCGGGGAGCTGTTTTTT
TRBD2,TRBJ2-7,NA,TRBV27,CASSVPSGSEQYF,TGTGCCAGCAGTGTGCCTAGCGGGAGCGAGCAGTACTTC